This is a list of T cell receptor beta chains from one sample in a study of human T cells and chemical hapten exposure. TCRdb used MiXCR to reprocess the RACE reads, holding one entry per CDR3 protein. The sample shows around 300,000 distinct CDR3 sequences, around 5.5% of them seen only once. The sample was whole blood, taken in connection with sensitization to the hapten diphenylcyclopropenone (DPC). The source is a woman aged 18-29 years with alopecia areata. Some clones in this sample may be carry-over from other donors' samples. Both conserved end residues are part of each CDR3. Fields, in order: D gene, clone size, V gene, J gene, CDR3 protein, CDR3 DNA. The D gene is left open where the match is weak. Where a row states a size, it is once, few, many or the class of an expanded clone; other rows omit it.

-	few	TRBV28	TRBJ2-7	CASVSPGAQYF	TGTGCCAGCGTATCTCCGGGGGCCCAGTACTTC
-	-	TRBV2	TRBJ2-7	CASSGTAYEQYF	TGTGCCAGCAGTGGGACGGCCTACGAGCAGTACTTC
-	few	TRBV7-2	TRBJ2-3	CASSLRRTDTQYF	TGTGCCAGCAGCTTAAGGCGCACAGATACGCAGTATTTT
-	many	TRBV5-1	TRBJ2-2	CASSLTTGELFF	TGCGCCAGCAGCTTGACAACTGGGGAGCTGTTTTTT
TRBD1	few	TRBV7-9	TRBJ1-4	CASTLRAGQGILATNEKLFF	TGTGCCAGCACCCTTAGGGCCGGACAGGGGATTCTTGCAACTAATGAAAAACTGTTTTTT
-	few	TRBV6-5	TRBJ1-2	CASSYTDRNYGYTF	TGTGCCAGCAGTTACACTGACAGGAACTATGGCTACACCTTC
-	many	TRBV10-3	TRBJ1-2	CAISESVGLNYGYTF	TGTGCCATCAGTGAGTCGGTGGGACTAAACTATGGCTACACCTTC
-	many	TRBV5-4	TRBJ2-1	CASSSDTNEQFF	TGTGCCAGCAGCTCTGACACCAATGAGCAGTTCTTC
TRBD1	many	TRBV10-3	TRBJ2-3	CAIRGTASTDTQYF	TGTGCCATCAGGGGGACAGCTAGCACAGATACGCAGTATTTT
TRBD1	-	TRBV20-1	TRBJ2-7	CSAPTGVARYEQYF	TGCAGTGCTCCGACAGGGGTCGCCCGCTACGAGCAGTACTTC
-	-	TRBV24-1	TRBJ2-2	CATSDSWGELFF	TGTGCCACCAGTGATTCGTGGGGGGAGCTGTTTTTT
-	many	TRBV2	TRBJ2-2	CASSYLQSNTGELFF	TGTGCCAGCAGTTATCTACAGTCGAACACCGGGGAGCTGTTTTTT
TRBD1	-	TRBV6-5	TRBJ1-6	CASSLTPGQVYNSPLHF	TGTGCCAGCAGTTTAACCCCGGGACAGGTCTATAATTCACCCCTCCACTTT
TRBD1	-	TRBV27	TRBJ2-7	CASSTGTGGWEQYF	TGTGCCAGCAGTACCGGGACAGGGGGCTGGGAGCAGTACTTC
-	few	TRBV6-5	TRBJ1-1	CASSYRSSEAFF	TGTGCCAGCAGTTACCGATCCTCTGAAGCTTTCTTT
-	-	TRBV28	TRBJ1-4	CASSFRKATNEKLFF	TGTGCCAGCAGTTTTCGTAAGGCAACTAATGAAAAACTGTTTTTT
TRBD2	-	TRBV19	TRBJ2-7	CASSRGSGTYEQYF	TGTGCCAGTAGTAGGGGTAGCGGGACCTACGAGCAGTACTTC
TRBD1	few	TRBV13	TRBJ1-1	CASSLIRQGTEAFF	TGTGCCAGCAGCTTAATCCGACAGGGGACTGAAGCTTTCTTT
-	many	TRBV5-4	TRBJ1-3	CASSLRGGNTIYF	TGTGCCAGCAGCTTGCGGGGAGGAAACACCATATATTTT
-	many	TRBV6-5	TRBJ1-1	CASSTADRTAFF	TGTGCCAGCAGCACAGCTGACAGGACAGCTTTCTTT
-	many	TRBV5-1	TRBJ2-7	CASSRATSYEQYF	TGCGCCAGCAGCCGGGCCACCTCCTACGAGCAGTACTTC
TRBD2	many	TRBV7-2	TRBJ2-7	CASTRLAGGSYEQYF	TGTGCCAGCACCAGACTAGCGGGGGGCTCCTACGAGCAGTACTTC
TRBD2	many	TRBV4-3	TRBJ2-7	CASSQDLTSGKYF	TGCGCCAGCAGCCAAGATTTAACTAGCGGAAAGTACTTC
-	-	TRBV6-2/TRBV6-3	TRBJ1-1	CASSYWGNEAFF	TGTGCCAGCAGTTATTGGGGAAATGAAGCTTTCTTT
-	many	TRBV7-9	TRBJ2-7	CASSPSAGSYEQYF	TGTGCCAGCAGCCCCTCGGCCGGGAGTTACGAGCAGTACTTC
-	many	TRBV7-2	TRBJ1-3	CASSPAFSGNTIYF	TGTGCCAGCAGCCCGGCCTTCTCTGGAAACACCATATATTTT